The rows below give T cell receptor beta chains drawn from one sample of a study of shared clonotypes between healthy human individuals. The table came from immunoSEQ multiplex PCR; TCRdb's copy has only in-frame clones and leaves some out. The table shows more than 550,000 clones, with about nine tenths occurring only once. The sequencing input was memory CD8+ T cells from PBMCs. These receptors all stem from a man aged 18 to 35 in good health. Some clones in this sample may be carry-over from other donors' samples. Each CDR3 is given with its conserved first and last residue. The D gene is left open where the match is weak.

>TRBV25-1|.|TRBJ2-2
TGTGCCAGTGAAGCGGAAACCGGGGAGCTGTTTTTT
CASEAETGELFF
>TRBV6-1|TRBD1|TRBJ2-1
TGTGCCAGCAGGCCTACCGGGACAGGGTCGTTCTTC
CASRPTGTGSFF
>TRBV7-9|.|TRBJ2-5
TGTGCCAGCAGCCAAACGCGGCGACCGGAGACCCAGTACTTC
CASSQTRRPETQYF
>TRBV5-1|.|TRBJ1-1
TGCGCCAGCAGCTTTAATTTGGTCCGAAACACTGAAGCTTTCTTT
CASSFNLVRNTEAFF
>TRBV13|.|TRBJ2-1
TGTGCCAGCAGCCAGACGTCCTACAATGAGCAGTTCTTC
CASSQTSYNEQFF
>TRBV7-9|.|TRBJ1-1
TGTGCCAGCAGCTCTACAGGGAACACTGAAGCTTTCTTT
CASSSTGNTEAFF
>TRBV30|.|TRBJ2-7
TGTGCCTGGACGTCGGGGCTCTACGAGCAGTACTTC
CAWTSGLYEQYF
>TRBV5-1|TRBD2|TRBJ2-1
TGCGCCAGCAGCGGGACTAGCGGGAGGCCGGGGAATGAGCAGTTCTTC
CASSGTSGRPGNEQFF
>TRBV9|.|TRBJ1-1
TGTGCCAGCAGCGTAGCTGGGTACACTGAAGCTTTCTTT
CASSVAGYTEAFF
>TRBV7-2|.|TRBJ2-3
TGTGCCAGCAGTATAATTTGGGTGCGTGAGGGTACAGATACGCAGTATTTT
CASSIIWVREGTDTQYF
>TRBV19|TRBD1|TRBJ2-7
TGTGCCACCCAGGGGGACCTTTCCTACGAGCAGTACTTC
CATQGDLSYEQYF
>TRBV7-9|.|TRBJ1-2
TGTGCCAGCAGCTCCGGGCCCCACGAGGGCTACACCTTC
CASSSGPHEGYTF